This TCR beta chain is from a study of early T cells in non-severe SARS-CoV-2 infection. TCRdb analysed the 5' RACE reads with MiXCR anew, one entry per CDR3 protein. Of about 90,000 distinct CDR3 sequences in the sample, about an eighth were seen once. The germline V and J ends were trimmed by 3 bases and 9 bases, with 15 bases remaining between them. CDR1 and CDR2 (germline): MDHEN, SYDVKM. The CDR3 loop spans 14 amino acids. The sequencing sample was made of whole blood. This sequence originates from an adult who was a healthcare worker with PCR-confirmed SARS-CoV-2 infection or an uninfected control (not recorded which). The chain couples TRBV28 to TRBJ2-1, with D tentatively TRBD1 (6 bases). The CDR3 reads CASSFRGVVVEQFF. The DNA for the CDR3 is TGTGCCAGCAGTTTCAGGGGCGTTGTGGTTGAGCAGTTCTTC.